The 6 T cell receptor beta chains reported below all come from one sample, sequenced in a study of blood T cells in healthy people across ages. A J-beta primer mix and a sample-barcoded 5' primer were used in a second PCR of about 7 to 11 cycles. TCRdb independently ran MiXCR on the 5' RACE reads; one entry per CDR3 protein. This sample carries roughly 1.5 million distinct CDR3 sequences, roughly two fifths of them seen once, and the ten largest clones take about 4%. The sequenced sample was blood. The receptor source for this set is a woman between 18 and 30 years old in good health.

The rearrangement uses TRBV20-1 and TRBJ2-5; weak D call: TRBD1 (5 bases). Trimming took off 3 bases at V and 11 bases at J, with 16 bases between the two ends. Germline CDR1 is DFQATT and CDR2 is SNEGSKA (reference sequence). The CDR3 runs to 12 residues. CDR3 sequence reads: CSASYQGNEQYF. CDR3 sequence (DNA): TGCAGTGCTAGCTACCAGGGTAATGAGCAGTACTTC.

This clonotype showed up just a few times. The chain uses TRBV7-8 and TRBJ1-2, with D possibly being TRBD1 (6 bases). The CDR3 totals 13 residues. V shed 4 bases and J shed 3 bases, with 9 bases lying between them. Germline assignment: CDR1 SGHVS and CDR2 FQNEAQ. For the CDR3, the DNA is TGTGCCAGCAGCTCGGACAGCTACTATGGCTACACCTTC. Its protein is CASSSDSYYGYTF.

The CDR3 spells CSARADSGGADTQYF. The CDR3 region has the DNA TGCAGTGCTAGAGCTGATAGCGGGGGGGCAGATACGCAGTATTTT. The gene calls are TRBV20-1 and TRBJ2-3, with TRBD2 matching over 11 bases. V trimming: 1 base; J trimming: 4 bases; junction bases outside the gene matches: 4. The CDR3 length is 15 residues. Looked up from germline, CDR1 is DFQATT and CDR2 is SNEGSKA (reference sequence).

The CDR3 DNA reads TGTGCCAGCAGCTTAGAGTACTCCCAGTACTTC. Its protein is CASSLEYSQYF. The V and J genes are TRBV11-2 and TRBJ2-7; D gene unclear. Trimming took off 0 bases at V and 10 bases at J, with 7 bases between the two ends. The germline V gene has CDR1 SGHAT and CDR2 FQNNGV. The CDR3 extends over 11 amino acids.

The chain employs TRBV7-2 and TRBJ2-1; D is ambiguous. The CDR3 consists of 14 residues. Germline CDR1 and CDR2: SGHTA and FQGNSA. V was pared by 7 bases and J by 11 bases, with 21 bases between. The CDR3 DNA sequence: TGTGCCAGCATCGAAAGTACTATCAGGCAAAAGCAGTTCTTC. Protein: CASIESTIRQKQFF.

J is TRBJ2-7 and V is TRBV4-1; tentative D call: TRBD1 (6 bases). V was trimmed by 0 bases and J by 7 bases, leaving 13 bases between them. The germline gives CDR1 MGHRA, CDR2 YSYEKL. This CDR3 contains 14 residues. CDR3 nucleotide sequence: TGCGCCAGCAGCCAAGATGAGGGGGTCGAGGAGCAGTACTTC. Translated: CASSQDEGVEEQYF.